A single T cell receptor beta chain is shown here with its context. Its antigen remains unidentified. This table comes from immunoSEQ multiplex PCR, and its TCRdb copy is limited to in-frame clones, with some not included. The profile covers almost 65,000 clones, with approximately 90% appearing a single time and approximately 1.5% taken by the ten largest. The data derive from a study of cytomegalovirus exposure and HLA in healthy donors. Study results and limitations: The study labeled 164 TCR beta chains cytomegalovirus-associated.

The CDR3 spans 12 residues. Germline CDR1 reads SGHRS; CDR2 reads YFSETQ. Trimming cost V 4 bases and J 11 bases; bases outside gene matches: 8. The genes are TRBV5-1 and TRBJ1-1, with TRBD1 identical over 7 bases. This TCR was sampled from a woman between 18 and 29 years old in good health and CMV-seronegative. The specimen sequenced was PBMCs. This CDR3 reads CASSKNRDSAFF. The CDR3 nucleotides read TGCGCCAGCAGCAAGAACCGGGACAGCGCTTTCTTT.